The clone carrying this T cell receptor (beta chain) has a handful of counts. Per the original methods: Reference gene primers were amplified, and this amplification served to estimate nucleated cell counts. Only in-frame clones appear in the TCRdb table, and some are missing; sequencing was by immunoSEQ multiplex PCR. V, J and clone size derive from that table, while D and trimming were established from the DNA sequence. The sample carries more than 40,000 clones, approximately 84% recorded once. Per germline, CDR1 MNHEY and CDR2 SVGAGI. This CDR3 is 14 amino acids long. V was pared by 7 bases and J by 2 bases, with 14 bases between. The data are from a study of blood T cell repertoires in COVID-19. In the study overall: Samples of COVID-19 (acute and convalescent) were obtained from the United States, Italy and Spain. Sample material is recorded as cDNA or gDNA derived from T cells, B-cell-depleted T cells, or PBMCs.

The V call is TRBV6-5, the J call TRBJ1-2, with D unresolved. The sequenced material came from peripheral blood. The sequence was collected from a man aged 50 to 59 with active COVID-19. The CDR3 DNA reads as TGTGCCAGCACCCCAGTACATACCAACTATGGCTACACCTTC. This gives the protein CASTPVHTNYGYTF.